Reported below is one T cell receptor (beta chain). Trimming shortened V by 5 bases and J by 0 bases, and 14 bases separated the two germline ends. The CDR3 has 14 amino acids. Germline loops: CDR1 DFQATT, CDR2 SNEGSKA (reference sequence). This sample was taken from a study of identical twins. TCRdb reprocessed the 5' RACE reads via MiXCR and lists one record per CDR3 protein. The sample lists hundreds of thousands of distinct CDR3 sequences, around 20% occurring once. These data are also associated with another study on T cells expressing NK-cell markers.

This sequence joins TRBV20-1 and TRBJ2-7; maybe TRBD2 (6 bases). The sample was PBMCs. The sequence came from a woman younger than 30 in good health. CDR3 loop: CSAGHSGFSYEQYF. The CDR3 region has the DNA TGCAGTGCTGGTCATAGCGGTTTCTCCTACGAGCAGTACTTC.